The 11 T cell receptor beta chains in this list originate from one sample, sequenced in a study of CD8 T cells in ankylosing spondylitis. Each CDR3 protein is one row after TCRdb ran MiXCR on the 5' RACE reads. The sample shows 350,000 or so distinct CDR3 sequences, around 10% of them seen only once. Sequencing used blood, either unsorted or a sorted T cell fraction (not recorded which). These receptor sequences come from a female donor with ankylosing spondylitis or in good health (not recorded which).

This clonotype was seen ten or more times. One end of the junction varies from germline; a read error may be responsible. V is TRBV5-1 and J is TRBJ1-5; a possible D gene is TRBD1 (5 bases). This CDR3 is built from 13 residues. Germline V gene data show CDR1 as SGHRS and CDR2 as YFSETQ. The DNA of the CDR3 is TGCGCCAGCAGGTTGGGGCCCAATCAGCCCCAGCATTTT. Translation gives CASRLGPNQPQHF.

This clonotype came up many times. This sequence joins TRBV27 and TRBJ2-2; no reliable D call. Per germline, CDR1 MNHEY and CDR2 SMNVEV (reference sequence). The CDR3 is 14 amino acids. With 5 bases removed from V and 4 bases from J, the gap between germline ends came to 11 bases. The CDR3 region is CASSLFAPTGELFF. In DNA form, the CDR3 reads TGTGCCAGCAGTCTCTTCGCTCCCACCGGGGAGCTGTTTTTT.

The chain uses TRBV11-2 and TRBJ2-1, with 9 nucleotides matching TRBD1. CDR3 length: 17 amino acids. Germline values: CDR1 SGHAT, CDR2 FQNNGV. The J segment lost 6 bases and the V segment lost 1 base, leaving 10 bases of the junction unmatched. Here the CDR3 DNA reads TGTGCCAGCAGCTTAGTGGGCGGGACAGGGTCTTTCAATGAGCAGTTCTTC. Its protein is CASSLVGGTGSFNEQFF.

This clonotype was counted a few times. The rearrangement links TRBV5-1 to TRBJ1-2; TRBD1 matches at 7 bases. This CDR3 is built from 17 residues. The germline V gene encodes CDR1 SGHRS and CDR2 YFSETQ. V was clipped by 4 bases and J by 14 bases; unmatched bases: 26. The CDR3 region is CASSPPPTGRLFGYWTF. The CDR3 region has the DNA TGCGCCAGCAGCCCTCCCCCGACAGGGCGCCTTTTCGGCTACTGGACCTTC.

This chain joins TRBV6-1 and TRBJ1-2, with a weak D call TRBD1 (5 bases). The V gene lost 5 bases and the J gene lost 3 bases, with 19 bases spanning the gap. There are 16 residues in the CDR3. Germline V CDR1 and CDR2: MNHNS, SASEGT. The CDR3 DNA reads TGTGCCAGCAGTCAACGCCGGGGCGCAAGGTACTATGGCTACACCTTC. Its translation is CASSQRRGARYYGYTF.

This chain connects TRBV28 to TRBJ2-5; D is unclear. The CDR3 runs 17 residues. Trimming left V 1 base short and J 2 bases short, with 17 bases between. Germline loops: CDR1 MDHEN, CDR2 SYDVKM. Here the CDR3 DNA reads TGTGCCAGCAGTTTATTGGGTTTTGGACGGTTACAAGAGACCCAGTACTTC. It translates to CASSLLGFGRLQETQYF.

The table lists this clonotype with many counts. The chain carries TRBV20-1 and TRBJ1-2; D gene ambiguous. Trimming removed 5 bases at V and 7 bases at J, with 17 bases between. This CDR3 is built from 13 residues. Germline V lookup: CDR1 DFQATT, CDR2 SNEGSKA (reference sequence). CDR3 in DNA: TGCAGTGCTGCTGATGTGACGCCAGGTGGCTACACCTTC. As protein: CSAADVTPGGYTF.

CDR3: CSASGSGGLNEQFF. CDR3 DNA: TGCAGTGCTAGTGGTAGCGGGGGACTCAATGAGCAGTTCTTC. The chain has TRBV20-1 and TRBJ2-1; TRBD2 matches 9 bases. The trim removed 3 bases at V and 6 bases at J, leaving 6 bases unmatched. CDR1 is DFQATT and CDR2 is SNEGSKA in the germline V gene (reference sequence). The CDR3 length is 14 residues.

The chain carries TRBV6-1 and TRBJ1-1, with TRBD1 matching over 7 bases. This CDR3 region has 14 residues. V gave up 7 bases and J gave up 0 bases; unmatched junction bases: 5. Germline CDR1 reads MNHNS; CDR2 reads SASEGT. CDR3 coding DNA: TGTGCCAGCACCAAAGGACAGGTGAACACTGAAGCTTTCTTT. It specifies CASTKGQVNTEAFF.

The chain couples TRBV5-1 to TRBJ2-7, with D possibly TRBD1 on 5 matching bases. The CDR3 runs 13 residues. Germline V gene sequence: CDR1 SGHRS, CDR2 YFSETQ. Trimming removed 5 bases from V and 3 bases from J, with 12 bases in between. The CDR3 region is CASRRRDSYEQYF. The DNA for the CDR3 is TGCGCCAGCAGAAGACGAGACAGCTACGAGCAGTACTTC.

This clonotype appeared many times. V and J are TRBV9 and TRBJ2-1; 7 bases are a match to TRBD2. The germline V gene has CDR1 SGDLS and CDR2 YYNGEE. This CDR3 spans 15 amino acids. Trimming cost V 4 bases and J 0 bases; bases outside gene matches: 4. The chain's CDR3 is CASSTAGSSYNEQFF. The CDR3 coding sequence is TGTGCCAGCAGCACAGCGGGGAGCTCCTACAATGAGCAGTTCTTC. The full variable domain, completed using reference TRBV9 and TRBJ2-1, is DSGVTQTPKHLITATGQRVTLRCSPRSGDLSVYWYQQSLDQGLQFLIQYYNGEERAKGNILERFSAQQFPDLHSELNLSSLELGDSALYFCASSTAGSSYNEQFFGPGTRLTVL.